This is a list of T cell receptor beta chains from one sample in a study of T cell responses to AZD1222 COVID-19 vaccine. Clones were sequenced by immunoSEQ multiplex PCR, and TCRdb holds only the in-frame ones, with some missing. The data hold 130,000 to 150,000 clones, with roughly 92% observed a single time. The sequencing used peripheral blood, collected on day 0 of AZD1222 vaccination. The origin of the receptors is an adult in good health. Both conserved end residues are part of each CDR3. D genes are given only for firm matches. Part of the rows lack a size; the others show once, few, many or a class for expanded clones.

D	V	size	J	CDR3	DNA
.	TRBV19	.	TRBJ1-4	CASSMGRAIEKLFF	TGTGCCAGTAGTATGGGACGGGCAATTGAAAAACTGTTTTTT
.	TRBV11-3	once	TRBJ2-7	CASSLMATYEQYF	TGTGCCAGCAGCTTAATGGCCACCTACGAGCAGTACTTC
.	TRBV6-5	.	TRBJ2-1	CASGSPWRRHNEQFF	TGTGCCAGCGGGTCCCCGTGGCGGAGGCACAATGAGCAGTTCTTC
TRBD1	TRBV27	.	TRBJ1-5	CASSLSQGAGNQPQHF	TGTGCCAGCAGTTTATCTCAGGGGGCGGGCAATCAGCCCCAGCATTTT
TRBD2	TRBV5-4	.	TRBJ2-1	CASSSGGLAYNEQFF	TGTGCCAGCAGCTCTGGGGGACTAGCCTACAATGAGCAGTTCTTC
.	TRBV5-4	.	TRBJ2-5	CASSLASFETQYF	TGTGCCAGCAGCTTGGCCTCATTCGAGACCCAGTACTTC
.	TRBV2	.	TRBJ2-1	CASRPPGGWNEQFF	TGTGCCAGCAGGCCACCCGGCGGGTGGAATGAGCAGTTCTTC
.	TRBV28	.	TRBJ1-2	CASSFVGDGYGYTF	TGTGCCAGCAGTTTCGTCGGGGACGGCTATGGCTACACCTTC
.	TRBV14	.	TRBJ1-4	CASSQVGQRVNEKLFF	TGTGCCAGCAGCCAAGTTGGACAGCGGGTAAATGAAAAACTGTTTTTT
TRBD1	TRBV4-1	once	TRBJ2-1	CASSQSPTGGWNNEQFF	TGCGCCAGCAGCCAATCGCCGACAGGGGGCTGGAACAATGAGCAGTTCTTC
TRBD1	TRBV5-1	.	TRBJ1-2	CASNPSTGEANYGYTF	TGCGCCAGCAATCCCTCTACAGGGGAGGCTAACTATGGCTACACCTTC
.	TRBV18	once	TRBJ2-3	CASSPWDLTDTQYF	TGTGCCAGCTCACCATGGGACCTCACAGATACGCAGTATTTT
.	TRBV28	.	TRBJ1-1	CASTSTYTEAFF	TGTGCCAGCACCTCGACCTACACTGAAGCTTTCTTT
TRBD2	TRBV15	once	TRBJ2-2	CATNAGLSAGELFF	TGTGCCACCAACGCGGGACTAAGCGCCGGGGAGCTGTTTTTT
.	TRBV6-6	once	TRBJ2-5	CASTFFARGGETQYF	TGTGCCAGCACCTTCTTCGCAAGGGGTGGAGAGACCCAGTACTTC
TRBD2	TRBV30	once	TRBJ2-4	CAWSVGTSGSMYF	TGTGCCTGGAGTGTGGGGACTAGCGGATCTATGTACTTC
TRBD1	TRBV6-5	.	TRBJ1-1	CASSTGDGAFF	TGTGCCAGCAGTACAGGGGATGGAGCTTTCTTT
TRBD1	TRBV10-3	.	TRBJ1-5	CAIRAGTGEQPQHF	TGTGCCATCAGGGCAGGGACAGGGGAACAGCCCCAGCATTTT
.	TRBV7-7	.	TRBJ2-5	CASSLGDLETQYF	TGTGCCAGCAGCTTAGGGGATCTTGAGACCCAGTACTTC
.	TRBV5-1	.	TRBJ1-5	CASSLEAGRIPDQPQHF	TGCGCCAGCAGCTTGGAAGCGGGCAGGATACCTGATCAGCCCCAGCATTTT
TRBD1	TRBV9	once	TRBJ2-2	CASSGTGTDTGELFF	TGTGCCAGCAGCGGGACAGGGACGGACACCGGGGAGCTGTTTTTT
TRBD1	TRBV4-1	.	TRBJ1-4	CASSRGTGLEKLFF	TGCGCCAGCAGCCGAGGGACAGGCCTTGAAAAACTGTTTTTT
.	TRBV7-3	.	TRBJ1-1	CASSLNGDTEAFF	TGTGCCAGCAGCTTAAATGGGGACACTGAAGCTTTCTTT
.	TRBV5-1	.	TRBJ1-3	CASRQTFGNTIYF	TGCGCCAGCAGACAGACTTTTGGAAACACCATATATTTT
.	TRBV10-2	.	TRBJ2-5	CASSVGRAQETQYF	TGCGCCAGCAGTGTTGGCAGGGCCCAAGAGACCCAGTACTTC
.	TRBV7-3	.	TRBJ2-5	CASSFGRGKETQYF	TGTGCCAGCAGCTTCGGCAGGGGTAAAGAGACCCAGTACTTC
TRBD2	TRBV7-2	.	TRBJ2-1	CASSTRTSGAYNEQFF	TGTGCCAGCAGCACCCGGACTAGCGGAGCGTACAATGAGCAGTTCTTC
.	TRBV24-1	.	TRBJ1-1	CATILGGGWKKNTEAFF	TGTGCCACCATCCTTGGCGGGGGGTGGAAAAAGAACACTGAAGCTTTCTTT
.	TRBV3-1/TRBV3-2	.	TRBJ2-5	CASSLRQTQYF	TGTGCCAGCAGCCTGAGGCAGACCCAGTACTTC
.	TRBV6-5	.	TRBJ1-1	CASSYSMGGPNTEAFF	TGTGCCAGCAGTTACTCGATGGGGGGCCCCAACACTGAAGCTTTCTTT
.	TRBV9	.	TRBJ1-3	CASSANGNTIYF	TGTGCCAGCAGCGCGAATGGAAACACCATATATTTT
.	TRBV12-3/TRBV12-4	.	TRBJ1-2	CASRTSGVFGYTF	TGTGCCAGCAGGACCTCAGGGGTCTTTGGCTACACCTTC
.	TRBV9	.	TRBJ1-1	CASSPSPTASNTEAFF	TGTGCCAGCAGCCCTAGTCCGACAGCAAGCAACACTGAAGCTTTCTTT
.	TRBV20-1	.	TRBJ1-1	CSASSAMNRVNTEAFF	TGCAGTGCTAGTAGTGCGATGAACAGGGTGAACACTGAAGCTTTCTTT
.	TRBV15	.	TRBJ1-1	CATHDGGRSEAFF	TGTGCCACCCACGACGGGGGAAGGTCTGAAGCTTTCTTT
.	TRBV5-4	.	TRBJ2-7	CASSSPYEQYF	TGTGCCAGCAGCTCCCCCTACGAGCAGTACTTC
TRBD1	TRBV28	.	TRBJ2-7	CASSSWTGPYEQYF	TGTGCCAGCAGTTCATGGACAGGGCCCTACGAGCAGTACTTC
.	TRBV19	.	TRBJ1-2	CASSASHRTVYGYTF	TGTGCCAGTAGTGCGTCCCATCGGACAGTATATGGCTACACCTTC
TRBD1	TRBV19	.	TRBJ2-7	CASRFQDRGPKPLYREQYF	TGTGCCAGTAGATTCCAGGACAGGGGCCCTAAACCCCTGTACAGGGAGCAGTACTTC
TRBD1	TRBV7-6	.	TRBJ2-7	CASSRGFRQGASYEQYF	TGTGCCAGCAGCCGGGGGTTTCGACAGGGGGCTTCCTACGAGCAGTACTTC
.	TRBV9	.	TRBJ2-7	CASSVGISYEQYF	TGTGCCAGCAGCGTAGGAATCTCCTACGAGCAGTACTTC